The 8 T cell receptor beta chains below were found in one sample sequenced in a study of radiation and T cells in renal cell carcinoma. Indicated treatment: 15 Gy SBRT to primary tumor, nephrectomy 4 weeks later. The protocol was immunoSEQ multiplex PCR, while the TCRdb copy is restricted to in-frame clones and leaves out a portion. The table includes around 15,000 clones, 64% detected once. The sequenced sample was tumor tissue, obtained from a patient whose treatment included radiotherapy and nephrectomy. These receptor sequences come from a woman aged 70-85 years with renal cell carcinoma.

The rearrangement uses TRBV9 and TRBJ2-2; 10 bases match TRBD2. CDR3 size: 16 residues. The germline V gene encodes CDR1 SGDLS and CDR2 YYNGEE. The V segment lost 0 bases and the J segment 3 bases; nucleotides outside the gene matches: 2. CDR3 sequence reads: CASSVVLAGDTGELFF. In nucleotides, the CDR3 is TGTGCCAGCAGCGTAGTTCTAGCGGGAGACACCGGGGAGCTGTTTTTT. The full variable domain, in which reference TRBV9 and TRBJ2-2 provide the parts outside the CDR3, is DSGVTQTPKHLITATGQRVTLRCSPRSGDLSVYWYQQSLDQGLQFLIQYYNGEERAKGNILERFSAQQFPDLHSELNLSSLELGDSALYFCASSVVLAGDTGELFFGEGSRLTVL.

This clone was found once. The V and J genes are TRBV6-6 and TRBJ1-5; possible D gene TRBD1, 6 bases. Per the germline V gene, CDR1 is MNHNY and CDR2 is SVGAGI (reference sequence). V lost 0 bases and J lost 5, with 11 bases in between. The CDR3 extends over 15 amino acids. The CDR3 DNA is TGTGCCAGCAGTTACTCAGGGACATCAGATCAGCCCCAGCATTTT. Its translation: CASSYSGTSDQPQHF.

This clone was recorded a few times. This chain connects TRBV6-5 to TRBJ2-1, with D possibly matching TRBD2 (6 bases). Trimming cost V 3 bases and J 5 bases, with 11 bases left between them. The germline CDR1 and CDR2 sequences are MNHEY and SVGAGI. This CDR3 is built from 14 residues. The CDR3 spells CASSYDGGNNEQFF. DNA for the CDR3: TGTGCCAGCAGTTATGACGGGGGAAACAATGAGCAGTTCTTC.

The chain joins TRBV5-1 to TRBJ2-5; TRBD1 agrees at 7 bases. CDR1 is SGHRS and CDR2 is YFSETQ in the germline V gene. The V and J ends lost 4 bases and 1 base, in that order; junction bases with no gene match: 10. The CDR3 sequence is 16 residues long. CDR3 in DNA: TGCGCCAGCAGCATCTCCGGGACAGAAGTCCAAGAGACCCAGTACTTC. Translating it yields CASSISGTEVQETQYF.

The chain couples TRBV27 to TRBJ2-7, with 15 bases aligning to TRBD2. The CDR3 extends over 17 amino acids. V dropped 0 bases and J dropped 6; count of bases not matched to a gene: 6. Germline lookup yields CDR1 MNHEY and CDR2 SMNVEV (reference sequence). The CDR3 DNA sequence: TGTGCCAGCAGTTTATCGTTACCGGGACTAGCGGGGGGCGAGCAGTACTTC. Its protein product is CASSLSLPGLAGGEQYF.

This clone has a handful of counts. The chain combines TRBV2 with TRBJ1-2; weak D call: TRBD1 (5 bases). Per the germline V gene, CDR1 is SNHLY and CDR2 is FYNNEI. This CDR3 has 12 residues. V was clipped by 4 bases and J by 9 bases, with 12 bases between them. The CDR3 here is CASSVGGESYTF. DNA of the CDR3: TGTGCCAGCAGTGTAGGAGGGGAGAGCTACACCTTC. Variable domain in full (rest from reference TRBV2 and TRBJ1-2): EPEVTQTPSHQVTQMGQEVILRCVPISNHLYFYWYRQILGQKVEFLVSFYNNEISEKSEIFDDQFSVERPDGSNFTLKIRSTKLEDSAMYFCASSVGGESYTFGSGTRLTVV.

The chain couples TRBV5-6 to TRBJ2-1, with D perhaps TRBD1 or TRBD2 (6 bases each). This CDR3 has 16 residues. V shed 3 bases and J shed 3 bases, with 16 bases lying between them. CDR1 SGHDT and CDR2 YYEEEE come from the germline V gene. CDR3: CASSYEGGEVYNEQFF. The CDR3 nucleotides are TGTGCCAGCAGCTATGAGGGGGGAGAGGTCTACAATGAGCAGTTCTTC.

The chain carries TRBV10-3 and TRBJ1-2; the match to TRBD1 covers 7 bases. The ends lost 3 bases at V and 5 bases at J; junction bases unmatched: 9. Germline CDR1 ENHRY, CDR2 SYGVKD. This CDR3 is 15 amino acids long. The CDR3 DNA is TGTGCCATCAGTGACCCAGGGGGGTTGGTGTATGGCTACACCTTC. Encoded protein: CAISDPGGLVYGYTF.